This TCR beta chain was obtained from a study of blood T cell repertoires in COVID-19. Repertoires were generated with immunoSEQ multiplex PCR, while TCRdb's copy carries only in-frame clones and drops some. This table holds a few hundred thousand clones, roughly 90% found once. Trimming shortened V by 5 bases and J by 4 bases, and 24 bases separated the two germline ends. The length of the CDR3 is 18 residues. The germline gives CDR1 KGHSH, CDR2 LQKENI. The chain is built from TRBV18 and TRBJ1-3; D gene ambiguous. The sample comprised PBMCs or T cells enriched from blood (not recorded which). This TCR was recovered from a woman between 40 and 50 years old who had recovered from COVID-19. The CDR3 coding sequence is TGTGCCAGCTCATTCTCAGGCGTCAGCACTTATCAGGGAAACACCATATATTTT. Its translation: CASSFSGVSTYQGNTIYF.